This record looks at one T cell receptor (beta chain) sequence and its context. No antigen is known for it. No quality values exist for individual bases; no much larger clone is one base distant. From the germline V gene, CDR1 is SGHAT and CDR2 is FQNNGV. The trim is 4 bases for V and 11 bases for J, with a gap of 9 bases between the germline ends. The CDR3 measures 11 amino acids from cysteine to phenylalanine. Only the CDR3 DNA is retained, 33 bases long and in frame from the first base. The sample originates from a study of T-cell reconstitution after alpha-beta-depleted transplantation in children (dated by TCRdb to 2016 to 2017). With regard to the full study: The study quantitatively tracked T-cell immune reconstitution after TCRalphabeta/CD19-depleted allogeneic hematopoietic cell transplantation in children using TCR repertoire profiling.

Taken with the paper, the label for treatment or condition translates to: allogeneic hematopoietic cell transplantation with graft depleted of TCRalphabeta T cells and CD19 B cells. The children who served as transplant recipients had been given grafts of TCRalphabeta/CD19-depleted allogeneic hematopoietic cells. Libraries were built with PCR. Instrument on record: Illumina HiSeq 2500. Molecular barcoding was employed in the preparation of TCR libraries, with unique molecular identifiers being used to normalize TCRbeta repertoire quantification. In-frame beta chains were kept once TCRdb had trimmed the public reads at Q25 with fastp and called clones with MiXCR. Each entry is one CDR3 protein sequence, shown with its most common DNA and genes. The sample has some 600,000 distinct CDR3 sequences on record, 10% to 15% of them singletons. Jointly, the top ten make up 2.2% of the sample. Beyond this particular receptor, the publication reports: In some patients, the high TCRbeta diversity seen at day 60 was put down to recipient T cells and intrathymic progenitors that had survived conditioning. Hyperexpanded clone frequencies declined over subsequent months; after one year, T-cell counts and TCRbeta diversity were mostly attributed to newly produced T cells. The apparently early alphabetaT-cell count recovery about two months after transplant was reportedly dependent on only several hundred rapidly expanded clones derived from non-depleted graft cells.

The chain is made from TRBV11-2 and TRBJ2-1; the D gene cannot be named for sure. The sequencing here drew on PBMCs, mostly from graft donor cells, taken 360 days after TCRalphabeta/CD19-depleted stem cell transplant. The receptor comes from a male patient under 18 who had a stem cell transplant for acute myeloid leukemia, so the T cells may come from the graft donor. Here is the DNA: TGTGCCAGCAGCTATAAGCCTAAGCAGTTCTTC. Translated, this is CASSYKPKQFF.